Shown below are 5 T cell receptor beta chains from a single sample sequenced in a study of blood T cell repertoires in COVID-19. The assay was immunoSEQ multiplex PCR, and TCRdb's table has in-frame clones only and misses some. Of about 88,000 clones in the sample, 80% to 95% are singletons; the top ten hold under 8.5%. The sample was peripheral blood. The receptors derive from a young man with COVID-19, enrolled during active disease.

The V gene is TRBV14, the J gene TRBJ2-1; maybe TRBD2 (6 bases). Germline-derived CDR1 and CDR2 are SGHDN and FVKESK. V lost 2 bases and J lost 0, with 23 bases in between. The CDR3 extends over 20 amino acids. This CDR3 reads CASSQKSPFGRGSSYNEQFF. The CDR3 coding sequence is TGTGCCAGCAGCCAAAAAAGCCCCTTCGGGCGGGGAAGCTCCTACAATGAGCAGTTCTTC. The complete variable domain, with remaining parts taken from reference TRBV14 and TRBJ2-1, reads EAGVTQFPSHSVIEKGQTVTLRCDPISGHDNLYWYRRVMGKEIKFLLHFVKESKQDESGMPNNRFLAERTGGTYSTLKVQPAELEDSGVYFCASSQKSPFGRGSSYNEQFFGPGTRLTVL.

The V gene is TRBV19, the J gene TRBJ2-1, with TRBD2 matching 10 bases. J gave up 8 bases and V 3 bases, and 13 bases lay outside the gene matches. Germline assignment: CDR1 LNHDA and CDR2 SQIVND (reference sequence). This CDR3 has 17 residues. The CDR3 DNA reads TGTGCCAGTAGTATCAGGTTAGCGGGAGGTTATTATCATGAGCAGTTCTTC. This sequence encodes CASSIRLAGGYYHEQFF.

This chain connects TRBV28 to TRBJ2-6, with TRBD1 matching over 7 bases. The CDR3 loop spans 16 amino acids. V was clipped by 5 bases and J by 0 bases; unmatched bases: 4. Germline V lookup: CDR1 MDHEN, CDR2 SYDVKM. CDR3 region: CASSPGDSSGANVLTF. CDR3 nucleotide sequence: TGTGCCAGCAGTCCTGGGGACAGCTCTGGGGCCAACGTCCTGACTTTC.

The rearrangement joins TRBV9 to TRBJ1-3; no firm D call. V lost 4 bases and J lost 6, with 8 bases in between. The germline V gene has CDR1 SGDLS and CDR2 YYNGEE. The CDR3 is 12 amino acids. The CDR3, as DNA: TGTGCCAGCAGCTCCCGACTAAACACCATATATTTT. This gives the protein CASSSRLNTIYF.

The chain uses TRBV29-1 and TRBJ2-5, with a weak D call TRBD1 (5 bases). The V gene's germline CDR1 is SQVTM and CDR2 ANQGSEA. The V gene lost 6 bases and the J gene lost 4 bases, with 12 bases spanning the gap. The CDR3 runs to 12 residues. CDR3 protein: CSVRRDLETQYF. The CDR3 region has the DNA TGCAGCGTGCGCAGGGATCTAGAGACCCAGTACTTC. Combining the CDR3 with reference TRBV29-1 and TRBJ2-5 gives the whole variable domain SAVISQKPSRDICQRGTSLTIQCQVDSQVTMMFWYRQQPGQSLTLIATANQGSEATYESGFVIDKFPISRPNLTFSTLTVSNMSPEDSSIYLCSVRRDLETQYFGPGTRLLVL.